This T cell receptor (beta chain) was sequenced in a study of neoadjuvant nivolumab and ipilimumab in lung cancer (dated by TCRdb to about 2020). Concerning the study at large: Nivolumab was administered intravenously at 3 mg/kg on days 1, 15 and 29, and in the combination arm ipilimumab 1 mg/kg was added on day 1 only. The primary endpoint of the trial was the rate of major pathologic response (MPR) in the intention-to-treat population of each study arm. The study compared TCR repertoires in pretherapy (baseline) peripheral blood with TCR repertoires in tumors resected at surgery following neoadjuvant immune checkpoint blockade. Of the 40 to 45 patients with operable NSCLC treated in the trial, approximately 23 were randomized to nivolumab monotherapy and some 20 to nivolumab plus ipilimumab. Matched pretherapy and resected tumor pairs were analyzed for seven patients: four treated with nivolumab and three with nivolumab plus ipilimumab.

Here is what the overall study found, with its caveats: TCR richness and clonality were greater in resected tumors than in tumor-adjacent uninvolved lung, and increases were seen in more dual-therapy-treated tumors. TCR sequencing was performed in a small number of samples. Tumor T-cell richness and clonality rose from pretherapy to surgery in three of three dual-therapy tumors but in only two of four nivolumab-treated tumors. No significant correlation was found between TCR clonality and pathologic tumor regression, and only a single major-pathologic-response sample was available for the analysis of TCR clonality versus pathologic tumor regression. Richness in tumors resected after neoadjuvant therapy showed a positive correlation with pretherapy blood TCR richness (Spearman R ≈ 0.8).

Libraries were built with the immunoSEQ multiplex PCR assay. The authors' analysis ran thus. Richness and clonality were used to summarize the repertoires, and clones that significantly expanded or contracted between pre- and post-therapy samples were identified. TCRdb took over this immuneACCESS table, retaining in-frame rearrangements with V and J assigned. Such tables are incomplete; in checked studies, under half of the missing clones stem from an unresolved V gene, and the remainder is unexplained. That table furnishes V, J and clone size, whereas the DNA furnished D and trimming. The sample table lists 7,000 to 8,500 clones, around 90% of them with a count of one. 2.4% of the sample goes to the ten largest clones. Between the V and J ends, shortened by 1 base and 5 bases respectively, the junction contains 15 bases. From a lookup of the germline V gene, CDR1 and CDR2 are MNHNS and SASEGT. CDR3 length: 15 amino acids, cysteine to phenylalanine. Of the read, only the CDR3 DNA is kept; its 45 bases are in frame from base 1.

The time point label of this sample denotes: at surgical resection after neoadjuvant nivolumab +/- ipilimumab. Samples came from the phase 2 randomized NEOSTAR trial, which tested neoadjuvant nivolumab or nivolumab plus ipilimumab followed by surgery in operable NSCLC. As for this clone: The specificity of this receptor is unknown. No base quality values were provided; no much bigger clone lies one nucleotide off.

This receptor was identified in an adult with non-small cell lung cancer. Some clones in this sample may be carry-over from other donors' samples. Specimen: tumor tissue, collected after neoadjuvant nivolumab, alone or with ipilimumab, at or shortly before surgery. The sequence joins TRBV6-1 to TRBJ2-7; the D assignment is uncertain and may be TRBD1 or TRBD2, with 6 bases supporting each. This receptor carries the CDR3 CASSEVMEGGNEQYF. The base sequence is TGTGCCAGCAGTGAAGTGATGGAAGGGGGGAACGAGCAGTACTTC.